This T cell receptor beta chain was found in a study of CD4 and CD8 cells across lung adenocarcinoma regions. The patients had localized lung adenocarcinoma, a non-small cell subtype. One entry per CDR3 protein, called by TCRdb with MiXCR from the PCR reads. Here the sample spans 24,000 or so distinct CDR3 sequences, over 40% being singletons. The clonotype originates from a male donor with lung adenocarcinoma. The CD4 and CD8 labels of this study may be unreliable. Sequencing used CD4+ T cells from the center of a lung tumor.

This chain's CDR3 is CASIAGAVGTGKQYF. CDR3 sequence (DNA): TGTGCCAGCATAGCGGGGGCGGTTGGCACCGGTAAGCAGTATTTT. V usage is TRBV27 and J usage is TRBJ2-2; 9 bases fit TRBD2. The end of the DNA fits TRBJ2-3 better, so the J call may be wrong. CDR3 length equals 15 residues. The germline V gene encodes CDR1 MNHEY and CDR2 SMNVEV (reference sequence).